This entry concerns a single TCR beta chain. Its antigen remains unidentified. Base qualities were left out, and no much larger clone turns up one base away. As encoded in the germline V gene (reference sequence), CDR1 is SGHKS while CDR2 is YYEKEE. For this chain, trimming is 4 bases at the V end and 4 bases at the J end, and the number of junction bases without a gene match is 9. The CDR3 runs 15 amino acids, cysteine and phenylalanine included. The kept DNA is CDR3 alone, 45 bases in frame from the first base. Set within a cohort of healthcare workers in London, UK, this nested case-control study involved weekly PCR testing of nasopharyngeal swabs along with blood sampling. Healthcare workers were recruited during the week of the UK lockdown, between 23 and 31 March 2020, and followed weekly for up to roughly 15 weeks. The data are from a study of early T cells in non-severe SARS-CoV-2 infection (dated by TCRdb to 2020 to 2023). Regarding the complete study: Because TCR sequencing was done on bulk RNA from unsorted whole blood, the alpha and beta chains could not be paired. Results the study describes overall, beyond this receptor: VDJdb matching was skewed toward anti-spike CD8 responses, so virus-specific expansions were likely underestimated and private and CD4 specificities were missed.

The library was made by 5' RACE. Sequencing was carried out with a NextSeq 500. In the TCR library protocol, unique molecular identifiers were attached to individual cDNA molecules to correct for PCR bias and sequencing error. Both TCR alpha and beta chains were sequenced, and tight co-correlation was observed between alpha and beta sequence abundances in each sample. On the authors' methods: V gene, J gene and CDR3 annotation of TCR sequences was performed with Decombinator V4. Expanded TCRs were defined as changing significantly between any two time points under a Poisson model with p below 0.0001. TCR abundances were normalised to the total number of TCRs sequenced per sample and were expressed as counts per million. TRAV1-2 paired with TRAJ12, TRAJ20 or TRAJ33 defined MAIT TCRs, while TRAV10 paired with TRAJ18 defined iNKT TCRs. VDJdb, accessed 1 November 2021, was searched for CMV, EBV and SARS-CoV-2 annotated TCRs, with TCRs annotated for multiple antigens excluded. Starting from the raw public reads, TCRdb applied fastp trimming at Q25, assembled clones with MiXCR and retained in-frame beta chains. All rows with the same CDR3 protein become a single entry with the most common DNA and genes. Clone size and V and J calls follow TCRdb, not the original study. The sample table holds 70,000 to 85,000 distinct CDR3 sequences, of which less than 15% were seen once. The ten largest clones capture roughly 6% of the sample.

The receptor was isolated from an adult who was a healthcare worker with PCR-confirmed SARS-CoV-2 infection or an uninfected control (not recorded which). The chain links TRBV5-5 with TRBJ1-1, with 8 bases aligning to TRBD1. Material for sequencing was whole blood. The CDR3 is CASSRTGSVATEAFF. Read as DNA, the sequence is TGTGCCAGCAGCCGGACAGGGTCCGTCGCCACTGAAGCTTTCTTT.